These T cell receptor beta chains were read from a single sample in a study of breast tumors, draining lymph nodes, adjacent tissues. TCRdb re-called the multiplex PCR reads with MiXCR, one entry per CDR3 protein. Seen here are 200,000 to 300,000 distinct CDR3 sequences, around 31% observed once, and the top ten hold approximately 1%. The sample comprised axillary lymph node tissue. The receptors derive from a female donor with breast cancer. Some clones in this sample may be carry-over from other donors' samples. The CDR3 runs from the conserved cysteine through the conserved F or W. Each record gives: V gene, J gene, clone size, D gene, CDR3 protein, CDR3 DNA. D genes are given only for firm matches. Not all rows give a size; the values are once, few, many and, for expanded clones, a class.

V: TRBV29-1
J: TRBJ2-1
size: many
D: -
CDR3: CSAPVKMSSYNEQFF
DNA: TGCAGCGCCCCTGTTAAGATGAGCTCCTACAATGAGCAGTTCTTC

V: TRBV27
J: TRBJ2-5
size: few
D: -
CDR3: CASSQAANQETQYF
DNA: TGTGCCAGCAGTCAGGCTGCGAACCAAGAGACCCAGTACTTC

V: TRBV29-1
J: TRBJ1-2
size: -
D: -
CDR3: CGVEGHRGYTF
DNA: TGCGGCGTTGAGGGGCATCGAGGCTACACCTTC

V: TRBV2
J: TRBJ2-5
size: many
D: TRBD2
CDR3: CASWSSGKTRQETQYF
DNA: TGTGCCAGCTGGTCTAGCGGTAAGACCCGCCAAGAGACCCAGTACTTC

V: TRBV7-9
J: TRBJ1-2
size: many
D: -
CDR3: CASSLSGDHYGYTF
DNA: TGTGCCAGCAGCTTGTCGGGAGACCATTATGGCTACACCTTC

V: TRBV2
J: TRBJ2-6
size: -
D: -
CDR3: CASKPSSGANVLTF
DNA: TGTGCCAGCAAACCGAGCTCTGGGGCCAACGTCCTGACTTTC

V: TRBV28
J: TRBJ2-5
size: many
D: -
CDR3: CASSFWQGTMQETQYF
DNA: TGTGCCAGCAGTTTTTGGCAGGGGACGATGCAAGAGACCCAGTACTTC

V: TRBV7-9
J: TRBJ2-6
size: many
D: -
CDR3: CASSQKTTGRDSGANVLTF
DNA: TGTGCCAGCAGCCAGAAGACGACAGGGAGGGACTCTGGGGCCAACGTCCTGACTTTC

V: TRBV5-5
J: TRBJ1-5
size: -
D: TRBD1
CDR3: CASSLVGLAGQGNQPQHF
DNA: TGTGCCAGCAGCTTGGTGGGACTAGCGGGACAGGGCAATCAGCCCCAGCATTTT

V: TRBV6-6
J: TRBJ2-7
size: many
D: TRBD1
CDR3: CASTISPGQGAHEQYF
DNA: TGTGCCAGCACTATTTCTCCGGGACAGGGGGCACACGAGCAGTACTTC

V: TRBV20-1
J: TRBJ2-3
size: many
D: TRBD1
CDR3: CSAPGQGASGSTDTQYF
DNA: TGCAGTGCCCCGGGACAGGGGGCAAGCGGTAGCACAGATACGCAGTATTTT

V: TRBV7-9
J: TRBJ2-7
size: many
D: -
CDR3: CASSLAKNYEQYF
DNA: TGTGCCAGCAGCTTAGCGAAAAACTACGAGCAGTACTTC

V: TRBV9
J: TRBJ1-4
size: many
D: -
CDR3: CASSVADSRNEKLFF
DNA: TGTGCCAGCAGCGTAGCCGACAGCCGTAATGAAAAACTGTTTTTT

V: TRBV29-1
J: TRBJ2-5
size: many
D: TRBD2
CDR3: CSVDSGGQETQYF
DNA: TGCAGCGTTGATAGCGGGGGGCAAGAGACCCAGTACTTC

V: TRBV6-2/TRBV6-3
J: TRBJ2-3
size: few
D: TRBD2
CDR3: CASSYSGRPPDTQYF
DNA: TGTGCCAGCAGTTATAGCGGGAGACCCCCAGATACGCAGTATTTT

V: TRBV27
J: TRBJ1-6
size: few
D: -
CDR3: CASSFLLGGSWSPLHF
DNA: TGTGCCAGCAGTTTCCTCTTGGGGGGGTCCTGGTCACCCCTCCACTTT

V: TRBV3-2
J: TRBJ2-3
size: many
D: -
CDR3: CASSQRTDTQYF
DNA: TGTGCCAGCAGCCAACGAACAGATACGCAGTATTTT

V: TRBV19
J: TRBJ2-1
size: -
D: -
CDR3: CASSIGGASSYNEQLF
DNA: TGTGCCAGTAGTATAGGTGGGGCCAGCTCCTACAATGAGCAGCTCTTC

V: TRBV24-1
J: TRBJ2-1
size: many
D: -
CDR3: CATSDYRESYNEQFF
DNA: TGTGCCACCAGTGATTACCGGGAGAGTTACAATGAGCAGTTCTTC

V: TRBV27
J: TRBJ1-5
size: -
D: -
CDR3: CASSAGGYQPQHF
DNA: TGTGCCAGCAGTGCGGGGGGCTATCAGCCCCAGCATTTT

V: TRBV29-1
J: TRBJ2-7
size: -
D: -
CDR3: CNGSTGSHYEQYF
DNA: TGTAACGGCTCGACAGGATCCCACTACGAGCAGTACTTC

V: TRBV29-1
J: TRBJ1-4
size: many
D: -
CDR3: CSVEGALGEKLFF
DNA: TGCAGTGTGGAAGGGGCACTAGGGGAAAAACTGTTTTTT

V: TRBV10-3
J: TRBJ2-7
size: many
D: -
CDR3: CAITRGDSYEQYF
DNA: TGTGCCATCACCCGGGGAGATTCCTACGAGCAGTACTTC

V: TRBV20-1
J: TRBJ2-7
size: many
D: TRBD2
CDR3: CSAREGGSRDEQYF
DNA: TGCAGTGCTAGAGAGGGCGGGAGTCGAGACGAGCAGTACTTC

V: TRBV28
J: TRBJ2-3
size: -
D: TRBD2
CDR3: CASSFVWASGSTDTQYF
DNA: TGTGCCAGCAGTTTTGTGTGGGCTAGCGGGAGCACAGATACGCAGTATTTT

V: TRBV5-1
J: TRBJ2-7
size: many
D: -
CDR3: CASSKPDGYEQYF
DNA: TGCGCCAGCAGCAAGCCGGACGGGTACGAGCAGTACTTC

V: TRBV10-3
J: TRBJ1-6
size: -
D: TRBD1
CDR3: CAKSAGQINSPLHF
DNA: TGTGCTAAGTCAGCGGGACAGATTAATTCACCCCTCCACTTT

V: TRBV11-3
J: TRBJ1-2
size: many
D: -
CDR3: CASSQGSDYGYTF
DNA: TGTGCCAGCAGCCAAGGATCGGACTATGGCTACACCTTC

V: TRBV11-2
J: TRBJ2-7
size: many
D: TRBD2
CDR3: CASSPLAGWGEQYF
DNA: TGTGCCAGCAGCCCTCTAGCGGGATGGGGCGAGCAGTACTTC

V: TRBV30
J: TRBJ1-2
size: few
D: TRBD1
CDR3: CAWGGTVNFFNYGYTF
DNA: TGTGCCTGGGGCGGGACAGTTAATTTTTTTAACTATGGCTACACCTTC

V: TRBV5-8
J: TRBJ2-3
size: few
D: TRBD2
CDR3: CASSSRGGPGTDTQYF
DNA: TGTGCCAGCAGCTCCCGCGGGGGACCCGGCACAGATACGCAGTATTTT

V: TRBV20-1
J: TRBJ2-1
size: many
D: TRBD2
CDR3: CSATPTSGRSNEQFF
DNA: TGCAGTGCGACCCCTACTAGCGGGAGAAGCAATGAGCAGTTCTTC

V: TRBV5-1
J: TRBJ2-1
size: many
D: TRBD2
CDR3: CASSLRPLAGGYEQFF
DNA: TGCGCCAGCAGCTTGCGACCGCTAGCGGGAGGATATGAGCAGTTCTTC

V: TRBV5-4
J: TRBJ2-2
size: many
D: -
CDR3: CASSLRGRDANTGELFF
DNA: TGTGCCAGCAGCCTCCGGGGGAGAGATGCGAACACCGGGGAGCTGTTTTTT

V: TRBV6-5
J: TRBJ2-2
size: few
D: -
CDR3: CASSYSGIPTNTGELFF
DNA: TGTGCCAGCAGTTACTCCGGCATACCCACGAACACCGGGGAGCTGTTTTTT

V: TRBV9
J: TRBJ2-7
size: many
D: TRBD2
CDR3: CASSVAPSGGVWQYF
DNA: TGTGCCAGCAGCGTAGCCCCTAGCGGGGGGGTTTGGCAGTACTTC

V: TRBV3-1
J: TRBJ2-7
size: -
D: TRBD2
CDR3: CASTPGLALYEQYF
DNA: TGTGCCAGCACGCCGGGACTAGCCCTCTACGAGCAGTACTTC

V: TRBV5-1
J: TRBJ2-1
size: many
D: -
CDR3: CASSPSRATANNEQFF
DNA: TGCGCCAGCAGCCCCTCACGGGCCACAGCAAACAATGAGCAGTTCTTC

V: TRBV6-4
J: TRBJ1-2
size: many
D: -
CDR3: CASRVGHRAYGYTF
DNA: TGTGCCAGCAGGGTCGGTCACCGCGCCTATGGCTACACCTTC

V: TRBV15
J: TRBJ1-6
size: -
D: -
CDR3: CATRQGFSYNSPLHF
DNA: TGTGCCACCAGGCAGGGATTCTCCTATAATTCACCCCTCCACTTT

V: TRBV13
J: TRBJ2-6
size: many
D: -
CDR3: CASSTGRDFSSGANVLTF
DNA: TGTGCCAGCAGCACAGGGAGGGACTTCAGCTCTGGGGCCAACGTCCTGACTTTC

V: TRBV5-4
J: TRBJ1-1
size: -
D: -
CDR3: CASSPERNTEAFF
DNA: TGTGCCAGCAGCCCCGAGAGGAACACTGAAGCTTTCTTT

V: TRBV3-1
J: TRBJ2-3
size: few
D: -
CDR3: CASSQGFATDTQYF
DNA: TGTGCCAGCAGCCAAGGGTTCGCGACAGATACGCAGTATTTT

V: TRBV7-8
J: TRBJ2-2
size: many
D: -
CDR3: CASSSTAIPNTGELFF
DNA: TGTGCCAGCAGCTCGACAGCGATACCGAACACCGGGGAGCTGTTTTTT

V: TRBV10-3
J: TRBJ2-5
size: once
D: TRBD2
CDR3: CAISEFGASGSTVTQYF
DNA: TGTGCCATCAGTGAGTTCGGAGCTAGCGGGAGTACAGTGACCCAGTACTTC

V: TRBV7-9
J: TRBJ2-7
size: -
D: TRBD2
CDR3: CASSYWTSGTPYEQYF
DNA: TGTGCCAGCAGCTACTGGACTAGCGGGACCCCCTACGAGCAGTACTTC

V: TRBV15
J: TRBJ1-4
size: -
D: -
CDR3: CATSRDVQVSEKLFF
DNA: TGTGCCACCAGCAGAGATGTACAGGTGAGTGAAAAACTGTTTTTT

V: TRBV5-1
J: TRBJ1-2
size: many
D: -
CDR3: CASSFGGINYGYTF
DNA: TGCGCCAGCAGCTTCGGCGGAATAAACTATGGCTACACCTTC

V: TRBV29-1
J: TRBJ2-7
size: -
D: -
CDR3: CSVTALYYEQYF
DNA: TGCAGCGTTACGGCCCTCTACTACGAGCAGTACTTC

V: TRBV5-1
J: TRBJ1-4
size: -
D: -
CDR3: CASSLLGVREKLFF
DNA: TGCGCCAGCAGCTTGTTGGGGGTGCGGGAAAAACTGTTTTTT

V: TRBV29-1
J: TRBJ2-3
size: many
D: -
CDR3: CSVLNIGDTQYF
DNA: TGCAGCGTTTTGAATATTGGAGATACGCAGTATTTT

V: TRBV19
J: TRBJ2-2
size: many
D: -
CDR3: CASSILQGETGELFF
DNA: TGTGCCAGTAGTATCTTACAGGGTGAGACCGGGGAGCTGTTTTTT

V: TRBV19
J: TRBJ2-2
size: -
D: -
CDR3: CASSILSGTEQYFGELFF
DNA: -

V: TRBV19
J: TRBJ1-5
size: many
D: -
CDR3: CASSIRYANQPQHF
DNA: TGTGCCAGTAGTATACGGTATGCGAATCAGCCCCAGCATTTT

V: TRBV20-1
J: TRBJ1-3
size: once
D: -
CDR3: CSAREPGTGNTIYF
DNA: TGCAGTGCTAGAGAGCCGGGGACTGGAAACACCATATATTTT

V: TRBV4-1
J: TRBJ1-6
size: many
D: -
CDR3: CASSPLRGFNSPLHF
DNA: TGCGCCAGCAGCCCCCTGAGAGGGTTTAATTCACCCCTCCACTTT

V: TRBV7-2
J: TRBJ2-3
size: many
D: -
CDR3: CASSDVGVADTQYF
DNA: TGTGCCAGCAGCGATGTGGGCGTGGCAGATACGCAGTATTTT